One sample yielded the 12 T cell receptor beta chains listed below, sequenced in a study of cytotoxic CD8 clonotypes in ibrutinib-treated CLL. Here immunoSEQ multiplex PCR was the method, and the copy in TCRdb shows in-frame clones only, minus some. The sample records some 120,000 clones, 84% being singletons. This specimen was PBMCs, taken after 24 months of ibrutinib treatment. The receptors were gathered from a human donor with chronic lymphocytic leukemia.

The V gene is TRBV7-8, the J gene TRBJ1-2; 7 bases map to TRBD1. Germline values: CDR1 SGHVS, CDR2 FQNEAQ. This CDR3 comprises 16 residues. V was clipped by 5 bases and J by 7 bases; unmatched bases: 16. DNA for the CDR3: TGTGCCAGCAGCCCGCCCCGACAGGGTCGACTAGGTGGCTACACCTTC. Its translation is CASSPPRQGRLGGYTF.

The chain uses TRBV5-6 and TRBJ1-1; D remains ambiguous. V was cut by 2 bases and J by 11 bases, with 13 bases left in between. The germline CDR1 and CDR2 sequences are SGHDT and YYEEEE. The CDR3 is 12 amino acids. The CDR3 sequence is CASSFGNFGAFF. For the CDR3, the DNA is TGTGCCAGCAGCTTTGGTAATTTCGGGGCTTTCTTT.

The chain joins TRBV6-5 to TRBJ2-1; D is perhaps TRBD2 (6 bases). Germline V gives CDR1 MNHEY, CDR2 SVGAGI. V dropped 5 bases and J dropped 10 bases, with 12 bases sitting between them. This CDR3 spans 12 amino acids. In DNA form, the CDR3 reads TGTGCCAGCAGTCCCGGGGGTTGGGAGCAGTTCTTC. It yields the protein CASSPGGWEQFF.

The chain links TRBV7-2 to TRBJ2-7, with D tentatively TRBD1 (5 bases). This CDR3 contains 15 residues. Germline lookup yields CDR1 SGHTA and CDR2 FQGNSA. V lost 2 bases to trimming and J lost 2 bases, with 13 bases between them. CDR3 protein: CASSLRNRPTYEQYF. CDR3 nucleotide sequence: TGTGCCAGCAGCTTACGGAACAGGCCTACCTACGAGCAGTACTTC.

This sequence joins TRBV2 and TRBJ1-1; D remains unclear. This CDR3 comprises 13 residues. Germline lookup yields CDR1 SNHLY and CDR2 FYNNEI. Trimming cost V 3 bases and J 6 bases, with 11 bases left between them. CDR3 in amino acids: CASSDWGSAEAFF. Written as DNA, the CDR3 is TGTGCCAGCAGTGATTGGGGAAGCGCTGAAGCTTTCTTT.

The chain carries TRBV2 and TRBJ2-3; TRBD2 matches 7 bases. Trimming at V came to 2 bases and at J to 6 bases, leaving 8 bases not matched to a gene. The CDR3 spans 15 residues. Germline V gene data show CDR1 as SNHLY and CDR2 as FYNNEI. This chain's CDR3 is CASSELSLAADTQYF. The CDR3 DNA reads as TGTGCCAGCAGTGAACTTTCCCTAGCGGCGGATACGCAGTATTTT.

The chain recombines TRBV11-3 with TRBJ2-5; 10 nucleotides agree with TRBD2. V lost 2 bases to trimming and J lost 2 bases; unmatched junction nucleotides: 5. CDR3 length: 16 residues. Germline V gene sequence: CDR1 SGHNT, CDR2 YENEEA. DNA for the CDR3: TGTGCCAGCAGCTTACGCACTAGCGGGGATCAAGAGACCCAGTACTTC. Encoded protein: CASSLRTSGDQETQYF.

This clone has a single count. The chain joins TRBV28 to TRBJ2-3, with D hard to call. V lost 2 bases and J lost 4, with 10 bases in between. The germline V gene has CDR1 MDHEN and CDR2 SYDVKM. CDR3 length equals 14 residues. The CDR3 DNA reads TGTGCCAGCAGTTTACCCGGTCAGCCAGATACGCAGTATTTT. Protein sequence: CASSLPGQPDTQYF. The full variable domain, with the rest looked up from reference TRBV28 and TRBJ2-3, is DVKVTQSSRYLVKRTGEKVFLECVQDMDHENMFWYRQDPGLGLRLIYFSYDVKMKEKGDIPEGYSVSREKKERFSLILESASTNQTSMYLCASSLPGQPDTQYFGPGTRLTVL.

The rearrangement joins TRBV27 to TRBJ1-1; a possible D gene is TRBD1 (6 bases). V was pared by 7 bases and J by 1 base, with 22 bases between. This CDR3 contains 17 residues. CDR1 is MNHEY, CDR2 SMNVEV, per germline (reference sequence). In DNA, the CDR3 is TGTGCCAGCATCGCGGGGGGGCGAAACAGTAGGAACACTGAAGCTTTCTTT. Its translation: CASIAGGRNSRNTEAFF.

This sequence joins TRBV14 and TRBJ1-2, with TRBD1 matching over 7 bases. Germline V gives CDR1 SGHDN, CDR2 FVKESK. J gave up 8 bases and V 5 bases, and 5 bases lay outside the gene matches. The CDR3 length is 12 residues. CDR3 sequence reads: CASSSQGGGYTF. Written as DNA, the CDR3 is TGTGCCAGCAGCTCGCAAGGGGGCGGCTACACCTTC.

This chain links TRBV9 with TRBJ2-1, with D maybe TRBD2 (6 bases). In germline, CDR1 is SGDLS, CDR2 YYNGEE. This CDR3 has 15 residues. Deletions cut 0 bases from V and 5 bases from J, with 12 bases between. In nucleotides, the CDR3 is TGTGCCAGCAGCGTAGGGGGCCTAGCGCACAATGAGCAGTTCTTC. It yields the protein CASSVGGLAHNEQFF.

The chain recombines TRBV6-5 with TRBJ1-5, with a tentative D call TRBD1 (5 bases). Germline CDR1 MNHEY, CDR2 SVGAGI. Trimming took off 5 bases at V and 7 bases at J, with 12 bases between the two ends. This CDR3 is 13 amino acids long. The CDR3 loop reads CASSGRDGQPQHF. The CDR3 coding sequence is TGTGCCAGCAGTGGAAGGGACGGGCAGCCCCAGCATTTT.